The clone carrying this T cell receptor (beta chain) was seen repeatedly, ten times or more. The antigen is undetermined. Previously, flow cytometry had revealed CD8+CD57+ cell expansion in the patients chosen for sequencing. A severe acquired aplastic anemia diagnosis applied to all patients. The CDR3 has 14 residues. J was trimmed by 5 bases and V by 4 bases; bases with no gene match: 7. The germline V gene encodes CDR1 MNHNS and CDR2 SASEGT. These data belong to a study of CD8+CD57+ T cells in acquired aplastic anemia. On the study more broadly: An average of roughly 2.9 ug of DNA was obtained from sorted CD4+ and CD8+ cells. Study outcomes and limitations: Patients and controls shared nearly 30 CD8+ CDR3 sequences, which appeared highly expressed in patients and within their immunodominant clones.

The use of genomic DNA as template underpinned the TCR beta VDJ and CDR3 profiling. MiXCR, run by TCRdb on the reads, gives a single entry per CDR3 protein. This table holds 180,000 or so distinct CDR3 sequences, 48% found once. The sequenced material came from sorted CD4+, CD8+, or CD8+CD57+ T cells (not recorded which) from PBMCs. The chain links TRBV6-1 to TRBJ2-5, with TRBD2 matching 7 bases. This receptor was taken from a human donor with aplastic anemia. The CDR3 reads CASSGWTSIETQYF. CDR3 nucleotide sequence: TGTGCCAGCAGTGGGTGGACTAGTATTGAGACCCAGTACTTC.